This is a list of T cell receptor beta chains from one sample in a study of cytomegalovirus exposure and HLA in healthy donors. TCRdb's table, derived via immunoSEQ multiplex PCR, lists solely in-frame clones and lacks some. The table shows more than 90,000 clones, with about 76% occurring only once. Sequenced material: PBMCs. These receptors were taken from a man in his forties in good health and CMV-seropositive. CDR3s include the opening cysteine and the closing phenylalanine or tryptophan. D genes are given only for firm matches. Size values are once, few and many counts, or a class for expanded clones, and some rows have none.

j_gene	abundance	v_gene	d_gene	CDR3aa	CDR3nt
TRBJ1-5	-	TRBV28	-	CASSFPSRVSNQPQHF	TGTGCCAGCAGTTTTCCTTCCAGGGTAAGCAATCAGCCCCAGCATTTT
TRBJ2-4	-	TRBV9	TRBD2	CASSVFGGGGDIQYF	TGTGCCAGCAGCGTATTCGGGGGGGGAGGGGACATTCAGTACTTC
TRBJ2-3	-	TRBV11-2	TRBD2	CASGVAGVITDTQYF	TGTGCCAGCGGGGTAGCGGGAGTGATTACAGATACGCAGTATTTT
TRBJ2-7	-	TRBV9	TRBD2	CASSQGTSGSISYEQYF	TGTGCCAGCAGCCAAGGGACTAGCGGGAGTATCTCCTACGAGCAGTACTTC
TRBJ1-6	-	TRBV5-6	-	CASSGEGVSYNSPLHF	TGTGCCAGCAGCGGGGAGGGGGTCTCCTATAATTCACCCCTCCACTTT
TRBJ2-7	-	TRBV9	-	CASSVDPGSYYEQYF	TGTGCCAGCAGCGTAGACCCCGGGTCGTACTACGAGCAGTACTTC
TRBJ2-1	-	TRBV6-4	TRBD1	CARAPRQGPRLDEQFF	TGTGCCCGTGCCCCCCGACAGGGGCCTCGGTTAGATGAGCAGTTCTTC
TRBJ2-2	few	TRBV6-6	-	CASRPGTGNTGELFF	TGTGCCAGCAGGCCCGGAACAGGGAACACCGGGGAGCTGTTTTTT
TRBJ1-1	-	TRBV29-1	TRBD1	CSVPIRGQAGLTEAFF	TGCAGCGTGCCCATAAGGGGACAGGCAGGTTTAACTGAAGCTTTCTTT
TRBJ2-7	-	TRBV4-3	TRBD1	CASSQGDGTGHEQYF	TGCGCCAGCAGCCAAGGTGACGGGACAGGGCACGAGCAGTACTTC
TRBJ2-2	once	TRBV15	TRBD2	CATSRVAGANTGELFF	TGTGCCACCAGCAGAGTGGCGGGAGCTAACACCGGGGAGCTGTTTTTT
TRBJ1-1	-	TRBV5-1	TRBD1	CASRLGQANTEAFF	TGCGCCAGCAGGCTGGGACAGGCGAACACTGAAGCTTTCTTT